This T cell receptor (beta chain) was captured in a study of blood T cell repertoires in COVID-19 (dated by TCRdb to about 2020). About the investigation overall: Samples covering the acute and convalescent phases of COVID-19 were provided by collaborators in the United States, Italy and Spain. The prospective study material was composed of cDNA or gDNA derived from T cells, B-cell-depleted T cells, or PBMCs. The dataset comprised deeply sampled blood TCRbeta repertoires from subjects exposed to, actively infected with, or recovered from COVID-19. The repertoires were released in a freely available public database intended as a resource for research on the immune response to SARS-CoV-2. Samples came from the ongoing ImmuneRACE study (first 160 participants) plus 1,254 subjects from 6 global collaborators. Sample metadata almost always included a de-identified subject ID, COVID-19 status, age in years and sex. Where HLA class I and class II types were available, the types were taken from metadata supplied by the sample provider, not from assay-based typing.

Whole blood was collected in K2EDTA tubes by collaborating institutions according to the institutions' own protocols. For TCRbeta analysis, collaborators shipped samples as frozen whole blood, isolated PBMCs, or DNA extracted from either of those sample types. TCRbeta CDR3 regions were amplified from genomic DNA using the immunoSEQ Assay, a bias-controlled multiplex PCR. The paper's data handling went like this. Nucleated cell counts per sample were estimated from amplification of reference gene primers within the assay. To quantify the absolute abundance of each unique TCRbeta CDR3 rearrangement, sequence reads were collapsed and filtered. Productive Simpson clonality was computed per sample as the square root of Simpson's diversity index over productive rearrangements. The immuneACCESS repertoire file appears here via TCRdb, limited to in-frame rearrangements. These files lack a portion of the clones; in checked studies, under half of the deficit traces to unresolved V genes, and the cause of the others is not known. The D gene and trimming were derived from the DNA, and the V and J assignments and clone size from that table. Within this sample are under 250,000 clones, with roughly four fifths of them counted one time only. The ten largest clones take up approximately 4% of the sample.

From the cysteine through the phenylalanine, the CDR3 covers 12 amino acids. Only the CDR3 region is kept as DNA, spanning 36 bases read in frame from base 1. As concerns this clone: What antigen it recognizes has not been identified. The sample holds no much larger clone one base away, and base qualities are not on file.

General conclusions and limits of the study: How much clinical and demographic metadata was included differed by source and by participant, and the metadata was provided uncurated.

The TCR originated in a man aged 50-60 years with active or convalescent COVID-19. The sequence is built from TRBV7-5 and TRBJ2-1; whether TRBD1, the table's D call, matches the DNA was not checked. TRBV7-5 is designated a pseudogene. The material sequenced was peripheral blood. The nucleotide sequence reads TGTGTCAGAAGCTTAGCGACAGGTAAATCGTTCTTC. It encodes CVRSLATGKSFF.